The clone carrying this T cell receptor (beta chain) was seen ten or more times. The antigen is undetermined. TCRdb reprocessed the 5' RACE reads via MiXCR and lists one record per CDR3 protein. The sample holds some 60,000 distinct CDR3 sequences, around a tenth seen once. This specimen comes from a study of neurological immune-mediated disorders. Study conclusions and caveats: There were no CDR3 amino acid sequences shared by expanded clones across subjects, a result suggesting private repertoires in all groups.

CDR1 and CDR2 (germline): SGHRS, YFSETQ. This CDR3 has 15 residues. Trimming pared 1 base from V and 0 bases from J, leaving 11 bases between. As for time point: longitudinal time-point 2. Healthy controls comprised blood bank volunteers in Maryland, USA. This chain links TRBV5-1 with TRBJ2-7, with no clear D. The receptor was derived from a man aged 25 to 40 in good health. The sample was PBMCs. The CDR3 here is CASSLTGPFSYEQYF. Here the CDR3 DNA reads TGCGCCAGCAGCTTGACGGGCCCCTTCTCCTACGAGCAGTACTTC.